What follows are 32 T cell receptor beta chains derived from one specimen sequenced in a study of cytomegalovirus exposure and HLA in healthy donors. TCRdb keeps only in-frame clones here, not all; method: immunoSEQ multiplex PCR. The sample lists roughly 150,000 clones; more than 75% were seen once. The specimen sequenced was PBMCs. The receptor set was obtained from a man aged 18-30 years in good health and CMV-seronegative.

CDR3 residues: CASSFSQETQYF. The CDR3 DNA sequence: TGTGCCAGCAGCTTCTCCCAAGAGACCCAGTACTTC. The chain couples TRBV11-3 to TRBJ2-5; D remains unclear. The germline gives CDR1 SGHNT, CDR2 YENEEA. The CDR3 sequence is 12 residues long. The V end lost 3 bases, the J end lost 1 base, and 3 bases lay between the germline ends.

The count of this clone is one. The chain uses TRBV2 and TRBJ2-4; 12 bases are shared with TRBD1. The V gene end was trimmed by 8 bases and the J gene end by 5 bases; junction bases not matched to a gene: 4. The germline V gene has CDR1 SNHLY and CDR2 FYNNEI. The CDR3 is 14 amino acids. CDR3 sequence (DNA): TGTGCCAGCCGGGACAGGGGGCTCGAAAACATTCAGTACTTC. This translates into CASRDRGLENIQYF.

The chain couples TRBV27 to TRBJ1-1; 12 nucleotides align to TRBD1. V shed 2 bases, J shed 1 base, and the junction held 2 bases outside the gene matches. Germline V gene lookup returns CDR1 MNHEY and CDR2 SMNVEV (reference sequence). This CDR3 comprises 16 residues. Here the CDR3 DNA reads TGTGCCAGCAGTTTAGGGACAGGGGGCACGAACACTGAAGCTTTCTTT. Its translation is CASSLGTGGTNTEAFF.

This rearrangement joins TRBV4-3 to TRBJ1-2; D is ambiguous. Germline assignment: CDR1 LGHNA and CDR2 YSLEER. Trimming stripped 1 base from V and 8 bases from J, with 14 bases between. The CDR3 is made up of 14 amino acids. The CDR3 sequence: CASSQVLGGRGYTF. The CDR3 DNA sequence: TGCGCCAGCAGCCAAGTTCTTGGAGGGCGCGGCTACACCTTC.

The chain joins TRBV6-5 to TRBJ1-4; 8 bases are shared with TRBD1. V lost 6 bases, J lost 0 bases, and 3 bases stayed unmatched. Germline values: CDR1 MNHEY, CDR2 SVGAGI. This CDR3 has 15 amino acids. CDR3 DNA: TGTGCCAGCAGAGTGACAGGGGCAACTAATGAAAAACTGTTTTTT. It translates to CASRVTGATNEKLFF.

This clone has just one count. The rearrangement joins TRBV5-1 to TRBJ2-7; 7 bases are a match to TRBD1. The CDR3 length is 15 residues. Germline V gene sequence: CDR1 SGHRS, CDR2 YFSETQ. Trimming at V came to 5 bases and at J to 1 base, leaving 9 bases not matched to a gene. CDR3 amino acids: CASSLEGAPSYEQYF. The CDR3 coding sequence is TGCGCCAGCAGTCTAGAGGGGGCGCCTTCCTACGAGCAGTACTTC. Full variable domain (rest looked up from reference TRBV5-1 and TRBJ2-7): KAGVTQTPRYLIKTRGQQVTLSCSPISGHRSVSWYQQTPGQGLQFLFEYFSETQRNKGNFPGRFSGRQFSNSRSEMNVSTLELGDSALYLCASSLEGAPSYEQYFGPGTRLTVT.

The chain couples TRBV7-2 to TRBJ2-5, with D perhaps TRBD2 (5 bases). Germline V CDR1 and CDR2: SGHTA, FQGNSA. This CDR3 comprises 15 residues. The V and J ends lost 4 bases and 2 bases respectively, with 14 bases between them. DNA for the CDR3: TGTGCCAGCAGCTCGTCACCCCTAGCACAAGAGACCCAGTACTTC. Translation gives CASSSSPLAQETQYF.

This chain links TRBV19 with TRBJ2-2, with 7 bases lining up with TRBD1. This CDR3 comprises 16 residues. Germline lookup yields CDR1 LNHDA and CDR2 SQIVND (reference sequence). J gave up 6 bases and V 1 base, and 8 bases lay outside the gene matches. In DNA form, the CDR3 reads TGTGCCAGTAGTATAGCCAGGACAGGTACTCCCGGGGAGCTGTTTTTT. It yields the protein CASSIARTGTPGELFF. Supplemented by reference TRBV19 and TRBJ2-2, the full variable domain reads DGGITQSPKYLFRKEGQNVTLSCEQNLNHDAMYWYRQDPGQGLRLIYYSQIVNDFQKGDIAEGYSVSREKKESFPLTVTSAQKNPTAFYLCASSIARTGTPGELFFGEGSRLTVL.

The rearrangement joins TRBV6-5 to TRBJ1-5, with a tentative D call TRBD1 (5 bases). With 4 bases removed from V and 4 bases from J, the gap between germline ends came to 14 bases. Looked up from germline, CDR1 is MNHEY and CDR2 is SVGAGI. The CDR3 consists of 15 residues. CDR3 in DNA: TGTGCCAGCAGTTCCCTCAGGGTTAGGAATCAGCCCCAGCATTTT. Its protein product is CASSSLRVRNQPQHF.

The chain links TRBV28 to TRBJ2-7; 9 nucleotides align to TRBD1. With 6 bases clipped from V and 1 base from J, the junction kept 4 bases outside the gene matches. The CDR3 spans 14 residues. Germline lookup yields CDR1 MDHEN and CDR2 SYDVKM. The CDR3 DNA is TGTGCCAGCAGGACCGGGACAGGGTCCTACGAGCAGTACGTC. Protein sequence: CASRTGTGSYEQYV.

The gene calls are TRBV7-9 and TRBJ1-4, with a tentative D call TRBD1 (6 bases). This CDR3 contains 13 residues. The V and J ends lost 5 bases and 5 bases respectively, with 9 bases between them. Germline V gene data show CDR1 as SEHNR and CDR2 as FQNEAQ (reference sequence). The CDR3 reads CASSRGQNEKLFF. For the CDR3, the DNA is TGTGCCAGCAGCCGTGGACAGAATGAAAAACTGTTTTTT.

V gene TRBV4-3 combines with J gene TRBJ2-1; D gene unclear. Looked up from germline, CDR1 is LGHNA and CDR2 is YSLEER. CDR3 length: 16 residues. V shed 0 bases and J shed 3 bases, with 12 bases lying between them. The CDR3 region has the DNA TGCGCCAGCAGCCAAGAAGGCGCAGCGAACTACAATGAGCAGTTCTTC. This translates into CASSQEGAANYNEQFF.

This rearrangement joins TRBV28 to TRBJ1-2, with TRBD1 identical over 8 bases. After removal of 4 bases from V and 0 bases from J, the junction contained 4 bases not matched to a gene. This CDR3 has 15 amino acids. Germline V gene sequence: CDR1 MDHEN, CDR2 SYDVKM. The CDR3 region is CASSSLDRANYGYTF. CDR3 DNA: TGTGCCAGCAGTTCCCTGGACAGGGCTAACTATGGCTACACCTTC.

The chain carries TRBV27 and TRBJ2-1, with 10 bases lining up with TRBD1. Germline assignment: CDR1 MNHEY and CDR2 SMNVEV (reference sequence). Germline trimming cut 1 base from V and 7 bases from J; bases unmatched to any gene: 7. This CDR3 region has 16 residues. The DNA for the CDR3 is TGTGCCAGCAGTTTATTGAAGACAGGGGGCCAAAATGAGCAGTTCTTC. Protein sequence: CASSLLKTGGQNEQFF.

The gene calls are TRBV28 and TRBJ2-3; TRBD2 aligns across 8 bases. The germline V gene has CDR1 MDHEN and CDR2 SYDVKM. This CDR3 region has 15 residues. V gave up 6 bases and J gave up 7 bases; unmatched junction bases: 12. DNA for the CDR3: TGTGCCAGCAGAGATAGCGGGGTATCGACAAATACGCAGTATTTT. It yields the protein CASRDSGVSTNTQYF.

This clone appeared once. J is TRBJ1-5 and V is TRBV5-1, with 7 bases lining up with TRBD1. Per the germline V gene, CDR1 is SGHRS and CDR2 is YFSETQ. Unmatched junction bases numbered 7, after V lost 4 bases and J lost 3 bases. The CDR3 totals 15 residues. DNA for the CDR3: TGCGCCAGCAGCCCAGGGGACAGAGCCAATCAGCCCCAGCATTTT. It specifies CASSPGDRANQPQHF.

J is TRBJ1-2 and V is TRBV29-1; 7 bases are shared with TRBD1. Per germline, CDR1 SQVTM and CDR2 ANQGSEA. V shed 3 bases and J 2 bases; nucleotides not matched to a gene: 3. The CDR3 covers 13 residues. CDR3 amino acids: CSVEDRINYGYTF. The DNA for the CDR3 is TGCAGCGTTGAGGACAGGATAAACTATGGCTACACCTTC.

The rearrangement joins TRBV19 to TRBJ1-1, with 9 bases matching TRBD1. The CDR3 sequence is 15 residues long. The germline V gene encodes CDR1 LNHDA and CDR2 SQIVND (reference sequence). V lost 6 bases and J lost 7; bases outside the gene matches: 12. The CDR3 DNA reads as TGTGCCAGTAGGTCAAGGGTACAGGGGGCTTTTGAAGCTTTCTTT. This gives the protein CASRSRVQGAFEAFF.

The J gene is TRBJ2-1, the V gene TRBV19; 7 bases match TRBD1. CDR1 LNHDA and CDR2 SQIVND come from the germline V gene (reference sequence). The CDR3 extends over 15 amino acids. Losses at the gene ends were 1 base for V and 6 bases for J; bases not matched to a gene: 6. The CDR3 loop reads CASSIVETGINEQFF. The CDR3, as DNA: TGTGCCAGTAGTATAGTTGAGACAGGGATCAATGAGCAGTTCTTC.

This rearrangement joins TRBV28 to TRBJ1-1, with 8 positions matching TRBD1. CDR1 and CDR2 from the germline V gene are MDHEN and SYDVKM. Trimming at V came to 4 bases and at J to 3 bases, leaving 4 bases not matched to a gene. The CDR3 runs 14 residues. Here the CDR3 reads CASSYRQGYTEAFF. CDR3 nucleotide sequence: TGTGCCAGCAGTTACAGACAGGGGTACACTGAAGCTTTCTTT.

The chain has TRBV6-5 and TRBJ2-1; a weak D match, TRBD2 (6 bases). Trimming took 1 base from V and 9 from J, leaving 10 bases between them. The CDR3 is 13 amino acids. Germline lookup yields CDR1 MNHEY and CDR2 SVGAGI. The chain's CDR3 is CASSYWGGGEQFF. The CDR3 DNA is TGTGCCAGCAGTTACTGGGGAGGCGGTGAGCAGTTCTTC.

V is TRBV5-1 and J is TRBJ2-7; unclear D gene. Looked up from germline, CDR1 is SGHRS and CDR2 is YFSETQ. V gave up 0 bases and J gave up 6 bases, with 10 bases separating them. The CDR3 is 13 residues long. This CDR3 reads CASSLGSVLEQYF. In DNA form, the CDR3 reads TGCGCCAGCAGCTTGGGGTCGGTTCTCGAGCAGTACTTC.

The genes are TRBV5-1 and TRBJ1-1; a weak D match, TRBD1 (5 bases). The germline V and J ends were trimmed by 0 bases and 8 bases, with 11 bases remaining between them. The CDR3 is made up of 13 amino acids. The germline V gene has CDR1 SGHRS and CDR2 YFSETQ. In DNA, the CDR3 is TGCGCCAGCAGCTTGGTGCAGGGCCAAGAAGCTTTCTTT. Protein: CASSLVQGQEAFF. Variable domain in full (rest from reference TRBV5-1 and TRBJ1-1): KAGVTQTPRYLIKTRGQQVTLSCSPISGHRSVSWYQQTPGQGLQFLFEYFSETQRNKGNFPGRFSGRQFSNSRSEMNVSTLELGDSALYLCASSLVQGQEAFFGQGTRLTVV.

This clone was recorded only once. The rearrangement links TRBV5-1 to TRBJ1-5; D is possibly TRBD1 (5 bases). The CDR3 consists of 15 residues. V was clipped by 0 bases and J by 0 bases, with 7 bases between them. Germline V gene lookup returns CDR1 SGHRS and CDR2 YFSETQ. The CDR3 DNA is TGCGCCAGCAGCTTGGGACAGCATAGCAATCAGCCCCAGCATTTT. Its protein product is CASSLGQHSNQPQHF.

The rearrangement links TRBV6-5 to TRBJ1-5, with TRBD1 identical over 9 bases. This CDR3 has 14 residues. The V segment lost 6 bases and the J segment 3 bases; nucleotides outside the gene matches: 3. The germline V gene has CDR1 MNHEY and CDR2 SVGAGI. CDR3 in amino acids: CASSRDRDNQPQHF. CDR3 nucleotide sequence: TGTGCCAGCAGCCGGGACAGGGACAATCAGCCCCAGCATTTT.

This clone was detected only a few times. The chain combines TRBV11-2 with TRBJ2-7; TRBD1 matches 7 bases. The length of the CDR3 is 14 residues. With V trimmed by 4 bases and J by 7 bases, 10 bases remained unmatched. Germline CDR1 and CDR2: SGHAT and FQNNGV. CDR3 loop: CASSYRRQGGEQYV. Written as DNA, the CDR3 is TGTGCCAGCAGCTACCGTCGACAGGGTGGGGAGCAGTACGTC.

V and J are TRBV5-1 and TRBJ2-7; TRBD2 might be the D (8 bases). The CDR3 length is 16 residues. The V gene's germline CDR1 is SGHRS and CDR2 YFSETQ. V lost 4 bases to trimming and J lost 5 bases, with 22 bases between them. CDR3 loop: CASSLQGSGRGDEQYF. The CDR3 region has the DNA TGCGCCAGCAGCCTACAGGGGTCCGGGAGGGGGGACGAGCAGTACTTC.

The rearrangement joins TRBV18 to TRBJ1-1; D is perhaps TRBD1 (6 bases). Deletions cut 4 bases from V and 10 bases from J, with 10 bases between. In germline, CDR1 is KGHSH, CDR2 LQKENI. CDR3 length: 11 residues. CDR3 protein: CASSLRDTAFF. The CDR3 bases are TGTGCCAGCTCACTCCGGGACACAGCTTTCTTT.

The chain employs TRBV7-9 and TRBJ1-1, with D unclear. The CDR3 has 12 amino acids. The V gene lost 4 bases and the J gene lost 5 bases, with 8 bases spanning the gap. Germline CDR1 reads SEHNR; CDR2 reads FQNEAQ (reference sequence). The CDR3 DNA reads TGTGCCAGCAGCTGGGCCGTGACTGAAGCTTTCTTT. This sequence encodes CASSWAVTEAFF.

The genes are TRBV19 and TRBJ2-7; unclear D gene. Germline CDR1 LNHDA, CDR2 SQIVND (reference sequence). V was trimmed by 0 bases and J by 3 bases, leaving 6 bases between them. The length of the CDR3 is 13 residues. The CDR3 bases are TGTGCCAGTAGTATAGATGGCGGCTACGAGCAGTACTTC. The encoded protein is CASSIDGGYEQYF. Complete variable domain (other parts from reference TRBV19 and TRBJ2-7): DGGITQSPKYLFRKEGQNVTLSCEQNLNHDAMYWYRQDPGQGLRLIYYSQIVNDFQKGDIAEGYSVSREKKESFPLTVTSAQKNPTAFYLCASSIDGGYEQYFGPGTRLTVT.

The CDR3 DNA sequence: TGTGCCAGCAGCCATACCCCAGTCCCCACTGAAGCTTTCTTT. Protein product: CASSHTPVPTEAFF. This chain uses TRBV6-5 with TRBJ1-1; D gene unclear. The ends were cut back, 6 bases at V and 4 bases at J, with 15 bases in the middle. This CDR3 comprises 14 residues. In germline, CDR1 is MNHEY, CDR2 SVGAGI.

The chain is built from TRBV10-1 and TRBJ2-1, with D perhaps matching TRBD1 (6 bases). This CDR3 is built from 16 residues. The germline CDR1 and CDR2 sequences are WNHNN and SYGVQD (reference sequence). Trimming stripped 3 bases from V and 7 bases from J, with 19 bases between. This CDR3 reads CASSESAGAVKNEQFF. The CDR3 DNA reads as TGCGCCAGCAGTGAATCAGCAGGGGCGGTTAAGAATGAGCAGTTCTTC.